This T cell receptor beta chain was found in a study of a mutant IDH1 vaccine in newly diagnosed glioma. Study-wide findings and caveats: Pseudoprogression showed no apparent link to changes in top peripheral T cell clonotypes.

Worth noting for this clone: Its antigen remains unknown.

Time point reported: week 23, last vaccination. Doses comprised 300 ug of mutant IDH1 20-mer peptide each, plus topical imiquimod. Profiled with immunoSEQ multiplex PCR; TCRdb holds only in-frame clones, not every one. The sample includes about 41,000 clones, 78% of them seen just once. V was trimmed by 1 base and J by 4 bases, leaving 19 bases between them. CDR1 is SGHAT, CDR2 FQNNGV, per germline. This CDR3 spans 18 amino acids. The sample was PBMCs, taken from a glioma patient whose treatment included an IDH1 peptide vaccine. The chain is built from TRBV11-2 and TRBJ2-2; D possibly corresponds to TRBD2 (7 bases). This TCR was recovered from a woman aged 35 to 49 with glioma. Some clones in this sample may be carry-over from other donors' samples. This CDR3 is CASSLGPTLGGATGELFF. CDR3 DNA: TGTGCCAGCAGCTTAGGACCCACCTTGGGGGGGGCCACCGGGGAGCTGTTTTTT.